The text below deals with one T cell receptor beta chain. Its antigen is not known. Germline-derived CDR1 and CDR2 are SGDLS and YYNGEE. V shed 0 bases, J shed 3 bases, and the junction held 3 bases outside the gene matches. This CDR3 spans 15 amino acids. A second about 6 to 11 cycle PCR used barcoded and J-beta primers. Tagging of each cDNA molecule was performed by a template-switch adaptor with 12 random nucleotides. A single record per CDR3 protein comes from TCRdb applying MiXCR to the 5' RACE reads. The data contain 1.4 million to 1.5 million distinct CDR3 sequences, around two fifths of them seen just once; the ten biggest clones take up under 8%. This record belongs to a study of blood T cells in healthy people across ages. Overall study findings and caveats: The fall in TCR beta diversity per million T cells was roughly linear with age.

The specimen sequenced was blood. This chain links TRBV9 with TRBJ2-1; 7 positions match TRBD2. This receptor was taken from a woman younger than 35 in good health. CDR3 residues: CASSVGWGGYNEQFF. CDR3 DNA sequence: TGTGCCAGCAGCGTAGGTTGGGGGGGCTACAATGAGCAGTTCTTC.